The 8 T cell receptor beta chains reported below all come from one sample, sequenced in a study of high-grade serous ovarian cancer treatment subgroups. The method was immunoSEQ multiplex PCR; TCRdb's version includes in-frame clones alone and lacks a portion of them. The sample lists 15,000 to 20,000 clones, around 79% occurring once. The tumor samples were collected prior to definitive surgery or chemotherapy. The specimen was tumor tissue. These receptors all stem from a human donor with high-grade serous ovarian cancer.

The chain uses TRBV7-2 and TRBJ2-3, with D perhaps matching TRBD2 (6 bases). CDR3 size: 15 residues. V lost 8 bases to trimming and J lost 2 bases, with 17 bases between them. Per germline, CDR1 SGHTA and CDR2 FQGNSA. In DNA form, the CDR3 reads TGTGCCAGCCTAAAGGTGGGGGGTACCACAGATACGCAGTATTTT. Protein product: CASLKVGGTTDTQYF.

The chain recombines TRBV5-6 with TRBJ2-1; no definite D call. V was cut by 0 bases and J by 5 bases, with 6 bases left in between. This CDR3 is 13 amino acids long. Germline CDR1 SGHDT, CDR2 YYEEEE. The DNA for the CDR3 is TGTGCCAGCAGCTTGGCCTCTGACAATGAGCAGTTCTTC. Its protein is CASSLASDNEQFF.

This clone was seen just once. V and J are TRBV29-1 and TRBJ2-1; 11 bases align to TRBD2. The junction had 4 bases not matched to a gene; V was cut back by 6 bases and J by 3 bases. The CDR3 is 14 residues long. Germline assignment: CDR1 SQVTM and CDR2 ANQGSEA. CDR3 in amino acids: CSVHGTSGYNEQFF. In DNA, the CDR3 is TGCAGCGTCCACGGGACTAGCGGCTACAATGAGCAGTTCTTC.

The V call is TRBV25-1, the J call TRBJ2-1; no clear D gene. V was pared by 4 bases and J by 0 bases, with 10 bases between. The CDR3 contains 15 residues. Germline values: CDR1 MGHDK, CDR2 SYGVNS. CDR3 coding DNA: TGTGCCAGCAGTGTCGGGTCCCACTCCTACAATGAGCAGTTCTTC. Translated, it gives CASSVGSHSYNEQFF.

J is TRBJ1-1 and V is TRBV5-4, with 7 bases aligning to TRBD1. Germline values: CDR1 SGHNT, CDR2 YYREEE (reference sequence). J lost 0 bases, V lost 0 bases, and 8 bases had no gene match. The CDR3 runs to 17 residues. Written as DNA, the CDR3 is TGTGCCAGCAGCTTGGTCTTGAGGGGACAGCTGAACACTGAAGCTTTCTTT. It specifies CASSLVLRGQLNTEAFF.

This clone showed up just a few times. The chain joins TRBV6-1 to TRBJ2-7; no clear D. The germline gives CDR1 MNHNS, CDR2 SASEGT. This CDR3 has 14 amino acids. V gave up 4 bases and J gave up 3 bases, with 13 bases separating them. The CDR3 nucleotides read TGTGCCAGCAGTGGCTCCCTGCAGCGCTACGAGCAGTACTTC. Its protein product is CASSGSLQRYEQYF.

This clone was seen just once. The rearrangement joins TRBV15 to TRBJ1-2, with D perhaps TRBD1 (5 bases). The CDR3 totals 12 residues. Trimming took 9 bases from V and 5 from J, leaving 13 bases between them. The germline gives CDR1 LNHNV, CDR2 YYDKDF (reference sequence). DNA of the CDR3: TGTGCCACAGCAGGGAAAGGATATGGCTACACCTTC. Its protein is CATAGKGYGYTF.

The CDR3 DNA sequence: TGTGCCAGTGTGACAGGGCTAGCCCATGGCTACACCTTC. This gives the protein CASVTGLAHGYTF. The rearrangement links TRBV7-3 to TRBJ1-2; TRBD1 agrees at 7 bases. J was trimmed by 6 bases and V by 9 bases; bases with no gene match: 10. CDR1 and CDR2 from the germline V gene are SGHTA and FQGTGA. This CDR3 has 13 amino acids.